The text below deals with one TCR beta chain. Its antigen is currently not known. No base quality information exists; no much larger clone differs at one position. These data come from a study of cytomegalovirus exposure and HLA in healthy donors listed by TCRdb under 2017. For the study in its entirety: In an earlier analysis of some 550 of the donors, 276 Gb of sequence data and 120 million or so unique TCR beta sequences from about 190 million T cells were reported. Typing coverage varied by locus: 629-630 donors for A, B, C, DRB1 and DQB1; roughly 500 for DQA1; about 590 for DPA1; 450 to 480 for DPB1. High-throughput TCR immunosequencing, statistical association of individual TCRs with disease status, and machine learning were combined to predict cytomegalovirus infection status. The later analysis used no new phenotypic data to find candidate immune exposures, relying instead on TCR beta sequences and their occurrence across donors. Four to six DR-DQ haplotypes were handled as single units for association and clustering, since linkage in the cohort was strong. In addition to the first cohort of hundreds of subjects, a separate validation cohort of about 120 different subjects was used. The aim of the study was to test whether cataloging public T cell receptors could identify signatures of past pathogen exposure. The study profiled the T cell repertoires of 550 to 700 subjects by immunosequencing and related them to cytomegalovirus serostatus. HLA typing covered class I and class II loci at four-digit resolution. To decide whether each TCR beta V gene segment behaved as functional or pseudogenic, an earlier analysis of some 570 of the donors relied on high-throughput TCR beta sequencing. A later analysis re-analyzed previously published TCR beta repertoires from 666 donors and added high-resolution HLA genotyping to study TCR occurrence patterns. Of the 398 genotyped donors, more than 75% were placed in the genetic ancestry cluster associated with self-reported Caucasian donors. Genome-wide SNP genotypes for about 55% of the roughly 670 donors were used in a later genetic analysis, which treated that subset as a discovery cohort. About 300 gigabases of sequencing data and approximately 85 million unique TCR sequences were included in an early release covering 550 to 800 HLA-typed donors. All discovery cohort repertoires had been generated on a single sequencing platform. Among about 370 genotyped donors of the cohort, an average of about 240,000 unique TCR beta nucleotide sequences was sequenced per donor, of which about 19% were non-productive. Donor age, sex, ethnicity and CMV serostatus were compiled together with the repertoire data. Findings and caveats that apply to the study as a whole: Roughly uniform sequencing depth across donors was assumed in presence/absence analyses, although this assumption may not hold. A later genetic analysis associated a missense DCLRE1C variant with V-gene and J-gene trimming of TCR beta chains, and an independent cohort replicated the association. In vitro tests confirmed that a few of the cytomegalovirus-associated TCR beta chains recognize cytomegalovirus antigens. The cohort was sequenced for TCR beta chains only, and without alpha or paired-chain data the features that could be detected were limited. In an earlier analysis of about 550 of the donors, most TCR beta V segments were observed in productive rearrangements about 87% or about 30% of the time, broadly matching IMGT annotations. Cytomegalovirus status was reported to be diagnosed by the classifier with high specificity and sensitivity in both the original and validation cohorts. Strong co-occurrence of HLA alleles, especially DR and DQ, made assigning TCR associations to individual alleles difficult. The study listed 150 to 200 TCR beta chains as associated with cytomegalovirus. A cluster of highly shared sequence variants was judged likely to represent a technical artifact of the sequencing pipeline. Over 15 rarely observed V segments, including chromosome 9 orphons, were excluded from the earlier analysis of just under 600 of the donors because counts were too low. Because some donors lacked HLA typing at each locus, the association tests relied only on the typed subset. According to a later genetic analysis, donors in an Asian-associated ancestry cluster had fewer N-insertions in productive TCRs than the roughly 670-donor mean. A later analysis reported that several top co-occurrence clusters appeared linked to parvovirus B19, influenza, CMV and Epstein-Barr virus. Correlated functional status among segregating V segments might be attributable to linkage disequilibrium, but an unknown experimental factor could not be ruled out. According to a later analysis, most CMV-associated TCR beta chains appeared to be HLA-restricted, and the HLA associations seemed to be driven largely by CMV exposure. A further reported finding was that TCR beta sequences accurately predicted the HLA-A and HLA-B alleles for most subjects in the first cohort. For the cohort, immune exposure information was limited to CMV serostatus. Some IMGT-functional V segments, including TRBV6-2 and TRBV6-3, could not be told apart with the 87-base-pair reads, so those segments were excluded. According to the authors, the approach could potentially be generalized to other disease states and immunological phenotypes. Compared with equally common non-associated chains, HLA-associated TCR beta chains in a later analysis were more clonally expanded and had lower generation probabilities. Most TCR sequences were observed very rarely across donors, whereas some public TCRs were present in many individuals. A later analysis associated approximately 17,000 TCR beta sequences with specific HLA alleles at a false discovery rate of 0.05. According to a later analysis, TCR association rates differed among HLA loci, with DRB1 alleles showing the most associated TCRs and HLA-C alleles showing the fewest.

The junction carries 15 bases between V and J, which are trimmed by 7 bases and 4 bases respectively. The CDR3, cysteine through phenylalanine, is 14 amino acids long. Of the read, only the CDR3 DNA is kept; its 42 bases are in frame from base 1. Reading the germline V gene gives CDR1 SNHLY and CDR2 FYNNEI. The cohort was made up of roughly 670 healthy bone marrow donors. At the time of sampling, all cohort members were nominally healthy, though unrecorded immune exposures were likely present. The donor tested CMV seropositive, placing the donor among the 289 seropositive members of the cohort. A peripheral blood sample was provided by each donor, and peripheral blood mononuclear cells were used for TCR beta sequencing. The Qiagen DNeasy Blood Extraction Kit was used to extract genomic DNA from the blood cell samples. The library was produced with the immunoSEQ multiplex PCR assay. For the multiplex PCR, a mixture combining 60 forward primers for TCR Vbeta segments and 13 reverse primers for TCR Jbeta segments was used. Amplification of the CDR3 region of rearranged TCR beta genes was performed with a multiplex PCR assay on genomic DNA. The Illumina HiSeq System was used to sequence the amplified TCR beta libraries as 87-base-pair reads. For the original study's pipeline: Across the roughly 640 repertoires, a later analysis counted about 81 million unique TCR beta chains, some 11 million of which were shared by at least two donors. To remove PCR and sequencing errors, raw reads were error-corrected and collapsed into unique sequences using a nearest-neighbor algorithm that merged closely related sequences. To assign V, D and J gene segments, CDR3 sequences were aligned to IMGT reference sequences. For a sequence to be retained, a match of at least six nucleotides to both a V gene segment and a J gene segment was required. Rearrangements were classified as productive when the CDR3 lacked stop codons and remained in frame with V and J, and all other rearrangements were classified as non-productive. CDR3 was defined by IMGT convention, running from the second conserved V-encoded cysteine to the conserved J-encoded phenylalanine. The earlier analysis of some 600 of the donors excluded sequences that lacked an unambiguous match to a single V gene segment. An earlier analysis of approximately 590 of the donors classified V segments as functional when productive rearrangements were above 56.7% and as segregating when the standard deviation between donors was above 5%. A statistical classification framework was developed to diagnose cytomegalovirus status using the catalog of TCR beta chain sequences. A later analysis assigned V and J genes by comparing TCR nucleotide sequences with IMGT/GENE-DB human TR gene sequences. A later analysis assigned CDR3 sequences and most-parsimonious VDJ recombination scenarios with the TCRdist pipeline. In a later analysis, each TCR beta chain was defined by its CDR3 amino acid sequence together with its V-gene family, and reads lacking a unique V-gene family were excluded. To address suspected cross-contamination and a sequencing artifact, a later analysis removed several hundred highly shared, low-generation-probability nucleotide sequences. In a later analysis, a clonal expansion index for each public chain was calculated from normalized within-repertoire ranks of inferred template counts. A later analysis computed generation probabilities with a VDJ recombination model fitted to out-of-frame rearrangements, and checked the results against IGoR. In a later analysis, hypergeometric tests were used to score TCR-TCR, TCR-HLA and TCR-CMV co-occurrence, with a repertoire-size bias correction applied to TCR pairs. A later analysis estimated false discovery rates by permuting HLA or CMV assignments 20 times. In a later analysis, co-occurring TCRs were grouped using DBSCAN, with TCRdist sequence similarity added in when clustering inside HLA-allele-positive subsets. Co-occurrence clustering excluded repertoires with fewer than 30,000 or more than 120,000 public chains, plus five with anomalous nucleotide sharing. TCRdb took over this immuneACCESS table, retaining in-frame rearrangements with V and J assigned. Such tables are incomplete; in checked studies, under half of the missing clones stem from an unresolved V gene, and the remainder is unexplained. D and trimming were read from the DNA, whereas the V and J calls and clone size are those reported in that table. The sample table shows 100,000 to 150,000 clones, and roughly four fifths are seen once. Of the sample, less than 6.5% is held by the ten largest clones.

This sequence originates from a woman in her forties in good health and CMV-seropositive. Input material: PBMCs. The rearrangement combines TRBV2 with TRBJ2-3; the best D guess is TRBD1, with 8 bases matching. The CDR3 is CASTTGGGPDTQYF. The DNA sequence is TGTGCCAGCACCACAGGGGGGGGCCCAGATACGCAGTATTTT.